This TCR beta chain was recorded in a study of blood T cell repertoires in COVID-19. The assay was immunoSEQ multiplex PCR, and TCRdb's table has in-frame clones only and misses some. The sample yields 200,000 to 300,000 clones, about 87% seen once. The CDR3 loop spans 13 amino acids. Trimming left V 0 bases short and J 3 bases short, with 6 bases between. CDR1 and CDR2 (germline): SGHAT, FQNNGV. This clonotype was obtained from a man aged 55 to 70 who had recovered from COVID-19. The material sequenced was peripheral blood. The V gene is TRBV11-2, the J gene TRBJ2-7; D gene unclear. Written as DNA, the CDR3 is TGTGCCAGCAGCTTAGATAGAGGCTACGAGCAGTACTTC. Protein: CASSLDRGYEQYF.